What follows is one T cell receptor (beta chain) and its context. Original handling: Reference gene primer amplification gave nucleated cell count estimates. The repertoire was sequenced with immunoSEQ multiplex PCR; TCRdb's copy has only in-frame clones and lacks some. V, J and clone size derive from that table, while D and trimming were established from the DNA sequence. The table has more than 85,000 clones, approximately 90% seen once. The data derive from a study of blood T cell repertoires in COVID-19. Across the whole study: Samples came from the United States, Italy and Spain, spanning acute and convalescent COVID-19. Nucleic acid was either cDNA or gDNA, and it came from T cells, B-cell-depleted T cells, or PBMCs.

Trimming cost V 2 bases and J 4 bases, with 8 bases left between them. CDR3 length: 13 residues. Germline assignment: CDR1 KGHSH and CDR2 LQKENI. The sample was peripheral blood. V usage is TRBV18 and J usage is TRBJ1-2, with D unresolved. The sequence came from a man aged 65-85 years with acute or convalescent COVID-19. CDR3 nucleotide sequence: TGTGCCAGCTCACCAAGCGGCAGCTATGGCTACACCTTC. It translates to CASSPSGSYGYTF.